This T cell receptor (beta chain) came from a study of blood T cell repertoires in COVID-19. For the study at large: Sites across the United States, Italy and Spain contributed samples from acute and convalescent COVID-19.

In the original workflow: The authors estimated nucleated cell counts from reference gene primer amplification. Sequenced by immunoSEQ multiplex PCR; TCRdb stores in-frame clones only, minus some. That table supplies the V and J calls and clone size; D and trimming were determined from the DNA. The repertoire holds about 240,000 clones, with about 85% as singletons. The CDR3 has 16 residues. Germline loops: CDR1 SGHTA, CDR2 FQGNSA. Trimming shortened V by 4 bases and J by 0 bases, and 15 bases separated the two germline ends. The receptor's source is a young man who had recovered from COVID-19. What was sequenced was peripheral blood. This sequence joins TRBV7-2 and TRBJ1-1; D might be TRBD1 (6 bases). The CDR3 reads CASSSTGIRLNTEAFF. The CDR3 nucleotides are TGTGCCAGCAGCTCCACAGGGATCCGGCTGAACACTGAAGCTTTCTTT.